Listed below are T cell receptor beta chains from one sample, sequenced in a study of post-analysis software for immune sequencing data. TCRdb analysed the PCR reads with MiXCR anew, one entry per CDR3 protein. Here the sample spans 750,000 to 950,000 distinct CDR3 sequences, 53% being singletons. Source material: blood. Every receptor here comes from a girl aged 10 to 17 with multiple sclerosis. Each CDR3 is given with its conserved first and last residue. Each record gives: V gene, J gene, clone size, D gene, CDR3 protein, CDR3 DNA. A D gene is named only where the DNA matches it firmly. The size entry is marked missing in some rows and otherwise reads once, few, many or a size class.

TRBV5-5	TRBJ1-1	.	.	CASSLNAEAFF	TGTGCCAGCAGCTTAAATGCTGAAGCTTTCTTT
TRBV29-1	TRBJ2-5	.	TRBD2	CSVDTSGREETQYF	TGCAGCGTAGACACTAGCGGGAGGGAGGAGACCCAGTACTTC
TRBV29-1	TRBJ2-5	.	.	CSVDPGGETQYF	TGCAGCGTTGATCCCGGCGGAGAGACCCAGTACTTC
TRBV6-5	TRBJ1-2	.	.	CASSSGRTAYGYTF	TGTGCCAGCAGTTCCGGACGGACCGCCTATGGCTACACCTTC
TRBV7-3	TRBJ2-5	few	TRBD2	CASSSTSGGKETQYF	TGTGCCAGCAGCTCGACTAGCGGGGGAAAAGAGACCCAGTACTTC
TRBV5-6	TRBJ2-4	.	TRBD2	CASSLQLAENIQYF	TGTGCCAGCAGCTTGCAACTAGCGGAAAACATTCAGTACTTC
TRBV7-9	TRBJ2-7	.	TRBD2	CASSRTSDSYEQYF	TGTGCCAGCAGCCGAACTAGCGATTCCTACGAGCAGTACTTC
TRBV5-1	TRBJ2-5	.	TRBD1	CASSKGQGLQETQYF	TGCGCCAGCAGCAAGGGACAGGGACTACAAGAGACCCAGTACTTC
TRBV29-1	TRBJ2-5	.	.	CSVQDLQTQYF	TGCAGCGTTCAGGACCTACAGACCCAGTACTTC
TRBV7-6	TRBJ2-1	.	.	CASSLQRGAAYNEQFF	TGTGCCAGCAGCTTACAACGGGGGGCAGCCTACAATGAGCAGTTCTTC
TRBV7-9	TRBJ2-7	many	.	CASSLTPSSYEQYF	TGTGCCAGCAGCTTAACACCTAGCTCCTACGAGCAGTACTTC
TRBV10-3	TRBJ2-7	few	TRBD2	CAISELGTRLVHEQYF	TGTGCCATCAGTGAATTAGGGACTAGACTAGTCCACGAGCAGTACTTC
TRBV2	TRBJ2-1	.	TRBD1	CASSQGWQGVSLGSYNEQFF	TGTGCCAGCAGTCAAGGATGGCAGGGGGTGAGCCTCGGGTCCTACAATGAGCAGTTCTTC
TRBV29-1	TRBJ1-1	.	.	CSLRQLLNTEAFF	TGCAGCCTTCGGCAGCTATTGAACACTGAAGCTTTCTTT
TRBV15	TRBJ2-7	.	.	CATSRDGWQYF	TGTGCCACCAGCCGGGACGGCTGGCAGTACTTC
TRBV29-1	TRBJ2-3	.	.	CSVETGPLRPDTQYF	TGCAGCGTTGAGACGGGACCCCTGCGTCCAGATACGCAGTATTTT
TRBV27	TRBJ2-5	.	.	CASSLNRRGETQYF	TGTGCCAGCAGTTTAAACCGCCGGGGGGAGACCCAGTACTTC
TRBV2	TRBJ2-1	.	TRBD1	CASLPRSGGYEQFF	TGTGCCAGTCTACCTCGCTCAGGGGGCTATGAGCAGTTCTTC
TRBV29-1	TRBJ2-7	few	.	CSVETRFSYEQYF	TGCAGCGTTGAAACCCGGTTCTCCTACGAGCAGTACTTC
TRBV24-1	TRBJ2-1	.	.	CATSDRRVDEQFF	TGTGCCACCAGTGATCGGAGGGTAGATGAGCAGTTCTTC
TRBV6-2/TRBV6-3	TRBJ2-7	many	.	CASSLPYEQYF	TGTGCCAGCAGTCTTCCCTACGAGCAGTACTTC
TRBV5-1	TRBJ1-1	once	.	CASSTSPGLESEAFF	TGCGCCAGCAGCACGAGTCCGGGACTAGAGTCTGAAGCTTTCTTT
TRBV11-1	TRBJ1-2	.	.	CASSFRSGNTQYFGSGTNYGYTF	.
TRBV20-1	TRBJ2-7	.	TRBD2	CSASRSSGGLVYEQYF	TGCAGTGCTAGTCGGTCTAGCGGGGGGCTAGTATACGAGCAGTACTTC